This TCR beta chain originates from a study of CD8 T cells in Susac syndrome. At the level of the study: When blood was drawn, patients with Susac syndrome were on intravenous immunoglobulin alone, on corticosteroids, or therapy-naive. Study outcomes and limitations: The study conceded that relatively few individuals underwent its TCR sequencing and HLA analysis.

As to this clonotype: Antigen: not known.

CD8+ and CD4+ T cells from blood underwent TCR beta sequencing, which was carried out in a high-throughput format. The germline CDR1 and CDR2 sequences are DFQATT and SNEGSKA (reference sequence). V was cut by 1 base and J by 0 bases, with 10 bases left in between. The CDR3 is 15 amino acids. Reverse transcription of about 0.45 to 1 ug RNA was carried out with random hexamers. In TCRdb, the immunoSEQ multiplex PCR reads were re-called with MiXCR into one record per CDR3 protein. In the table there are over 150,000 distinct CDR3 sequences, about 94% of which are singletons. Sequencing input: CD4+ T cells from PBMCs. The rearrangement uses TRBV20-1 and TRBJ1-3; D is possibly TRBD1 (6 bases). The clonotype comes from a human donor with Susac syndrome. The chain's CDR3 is CSARAPTGSGNTIYF. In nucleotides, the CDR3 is TGCAGTGCTAGAGCCCCGACAGGCTCTGGAAACACCATATATTTT.